The T cell receptor (beta chain) described here comes from a study of human T cells and chemical hapten exposure. Across the study: It was small differences in pooled library volume that mainly caused per-sample TCR yields to vary. Study results and limitations: TCRs exceeding 1 in 1000 frequency stayed unchanged with DPC sensitization.

This clonotype was detected ten times or more. The antigen is undetermined. J was trimmed by 6 bases and V by 4 bases; bases with no gene match: 5. CDR1 and CDR2 from the germline V gene are MGHDK and SYGVNS. The CDR3 is 13 residues long. Whole blood, unfractionated, served as the material for total RNA extraction. Per the authors' pipeline: Samples ranged from about 23,224 to 690,600 TCRs, with a median of approximately 90,000. TCRdb itself ran the 5' RACE reads through MiXCR, one entry per CDR3 protein. None of the V and J calls come from the authors' own analysis; TCRdb made them. The profile shows about 140,000 distinct CDR3 sequences, approximately 4% of them singletons.

The origin of this receptor is a female donor in good health. This chain uses TRBV25-1 with TRBJ2-7; TRBD1 aligns across 8 bases. The CDR3 region has the DNA TGTGCCAGCAGTGGACCCAGGGGGCGCGAGCAGTACTTC. This codes for CASSGPRGREQYF.